These 18 T cell receptor beta chains were all obtained from the same sample, sequenced in a study of OX40 agonist ivuxolimab in advanced cancers. Only in-frame clones appear in the TCRdb table, and some are missing; sequencing was by immunoSEQ multiplex PCR. This table has 45,000 to 65,000 clones, roughly nine tenths appearing once. Here the sequenced sample was CD4+ or CD8+ T cells sorted from blood, taken in a trial of the OX40 agonist ivuxolimab. The receptor set was obtained from an adult with an advanced solid tumor such as melanoma, head and neck, liver or kidney cancer.

V gene TRBV6-1 combines with J gene TRBJ1-1; 11 bases match TRBD1. The CDR3 has 15 residues. CDR1 and CDR2 (germline): MNHNS, SASEGT. V lost 6 bases to trimming and J lost 3 bases; unmatched junction nucleotides: 6. DNA for the CDR3: TGTGCCAGCAGGCTGGGACAGGGGGGGCACACTGAAGCTTTCTTT. This translates into CASRLGQGGHTEAFF.

The V and J genes are TRBV21-1 and TRBJ2-3. TRBV21-1 is assigned pseudogene status. This CDR3 comprises 12 residues. In DNA form, the CDR3 reads TGTGCCCGCGTAGGGATCACAGATACGCAGTATTTT. This gives the protein CARVGITDTQYF.

This chain joins TRBV7-9 and TRBJ1-1; no definite D call. Looked up from germline, CDR1 is SEHNR and CDR2 is FQNEAQ (reference sequence). Trimming left V 4 bases short and J 5 bases short, with 11 bases between. The CDR3 consists of 13 residues. The chain's CDR3 is CASSSSRDTEAFF. The CDR3 DNA reads as TGTGCCAGCAGCTCCTCCCGGGATACTGAAGCTTTCTTT.

The rearrangement joins TRBV14 to TRBJ2-3; D tentatively reads TRBD1 or TRBD2 (6 bases each). Trimming removed 8 bases from V and 2 bases from J, with 14 bases in between. CDR1 is SGHDN, CDR2 FVKESK, per germline. The CDR3 is 14 amino acids. As DNA, the CDR3 is TGTGCCAGCTCTTGGAGGGGGGACACAGATACGCAGTATTTT. Translated: CASSWRGDTDTQYF.

The chain uses TRBV29-1 and TRBJ1-2; 7 bases map to TRBD1. The CDR3 totals 13 residues. J was trimmed by 4 bases and V by 6 bases; bases with no gene match: 8. Germline CDR1 SQVTM, CDR2 ANQGSEA. The CDR3 sequence: CSVQTYRGYGYTF. DNA for the CDR3: TGCAGCGTCCAAACCTACAGGGGCTATGGCTACACCTTC.

V and J are TRBV5-1 and TRBJ2-3; D gene unclear. V dropped 0 bases and J dropped 1 base, with 9 bases sitting between them. Germline CDR1 is SGHRS and CDR2 is YFSETQ. This CDR3 has 15 amino acids. CDR3 sequence: CASSLGAEGTDTQYF. Here the CDR3 DNA reads TGCGCCAGCAGCTTGGGTGCAGAAGGCACAGATACGCAGTATTTT.

The V and J genes are TRBV30 and TRBJ1-6; the D gene is possibly TRBD1 (6 bases). The CDR3 is made up of 19 amino acids. Trimming removed 5 bases at V and 13 bases at J, with 36 bases between. Germline V gives CDR1 GTSNPN, CDR2 SVGIG (reference sequence). The CDR3 DNA reads TGTGCCTGGCAGAAACCGGGCCGTTCGTTCTCGGGGGCTCATGTGCCCCTCCACTTT. Encoded protein: CAWQKPGRSFSGAHVPLHF. Together with reference TRBV30 and TRBJ1-6, the CDR3 gives the full variable domain: SQTIHQWPATLVQPVGSPLSLECTVEGTSNPNLYWYRQAAGRGLQLLFYSVGIGQISSEVPQNLSASRPQDRQFILSSKKLLLSDSGFYLCAWQKPGRSFSGAHVPLHFGNGTRLTVT.

The rearrangement links TRBV19 to TRBJ1-4, with 9 bases identical to TRBD1. The germline V gene has CDR1 LNHDA and CDR2 SQIVND (reference sequence). After removal of 5 bases from V and 5 bases from J, the junction contained 6 bases not matched to a gene. The CDR3 covers 15 residues. Here the CDR3 reads CASSDTGGSNEKLFF. The DNA for the CDR3 is TGTGCCAGTAGTGATACAGGGGGCTCAAATGAAAAACTGTTTTTT. The variable domain in full, completed from reference TRBV19 and TRBJ1-4, reads DGGITQSPKYLFRKEGQNVTLSCEQNLNHDAMYWYRQDPGQGLRLIYYSQIVNDFQKGDIAEGYSVSREKKESFPLTVTSAQKNPTAFYLCASSDTGGSNEKLFFGSGTQLSVL.

This chain connects TRBV6-1 to TRBJ2-5; D uncertain. This CDR3 region has 11 residues. Trimming pared 6 bases from V and 1 base from J, leaving 3 bases between. CDR1 is MNHNS, CDR2 SASEGT, per germline. CDR3 protein: CASRTQETQYF. In DNA form, the CDR3 reads TGTGCCAGCAGAACCCAAGAGACCCAGTACTTC.

The table lists this clone with a count of one. The V gene is TRBV11-3, the J gene TRBJ2-7; D possibly matches TRBD1 or TRBD2 (5 bases each). V lost 5 bases, J lost 1 base, and 12 bases lay in between. The CDR3 is 14 residues long. Germline CDR1 reads SGHNT; CDR2 reads YENEEA. The CDR3 here is CASSRGGNSYEQYF. The CDR3 DNA is TGTGCCAGCAGCCGGGGCGGAAATTCCTACGAGCAGTACTTC.

This clone was seen once. The rearrangement joins TRBV7-2 to TRBJ2-5; D is perhaps TRBD2 (7 bases). The germline gives CDR1 SGHTA, CDR2 FQGNSA. V shed 5 bases and J shed 2 bases, with 15 bases lying between them. The CDR3 sequence is 15 residues long. CDR3 amino acids: CASSAWGGPQETQYF. In DNA form, the CDR3 reads TGTGCCAGCAGCGCTTGGGGGGGGCCTCAAGAGACCCAGTACTTC.

The chain has TRBV7-9 and TRBJ2-2; possible D gene TRBD2, 5 bases. The CDR3 is 16 residues long. Trimming cost V 3 bases and J 1 base, with 12 bases left between them. Germline loops: CDR1 SEHNR, CDR2 FQNEAQ (reference sequence). CDR3 sequence reads: CASSFMRVLNTGELFF. Written as DNA, the CDR3 is TGTGCCAGCAGCTTTATGCGGGTCTTGAACACCGGGGAGCTGTTTTTT.

The chain links TRBV18 to TRBJ2-3; tentatively, D is TRBD2 (6 bases). CDR3 length: 15 residues. Germline CDR1 is KGHSH and CDR2 is LQKENI. V dropped 0 bases and J dropped 4 bases, with 11 bases sitting between them. The CDR3 sequence: CASSPPVRGPDTQYF. As DNA, the CDR3 is TGTGCCAGCTCACCACCGGTGCGGGGTCCAGATACGCAGTATTTT.

The chain is built from TRBV19 and TRBJ1-2; 7 positions match TRBD1. V gave up 5 bases and J gave up 6 bases; unmatched junction bases: 9. The CDR3 length is 14 residues. Germline CDR1 reads LNHDA; CDR2 reads SQIVND (reference sequence). This CDR3 reads CASSVTGPTDGYTF. For the CDR3, the DNA is TGTGCCAGTAGTGTGACAGGGCCCACGGATGGCTACACCTTC.

This clone was seen once. The chain couples TRBV28 to TRBJ1-2; D gene uncertain. Trimming cost V 6 bases and J 6 bases, with 20 bases left between them. Germline CDR1 MDHEN, CDR2 SYDVKM. The length of the CDR3 is 15 residues. As DNA, the CDR3 is TGTGCCAGCAGCTCAGTACCCCTGAGGAGCAATGGCTACACCTTC. Translating gives CASSSVPLRSNGYTF.

V and J are TRBV5-6 and TRBJ1-4, with TRBD1 as a possible D gene (5 bases). Germline V gene lookup returns CDR1 SGHDT and CDR2 YYEEEE. CDR3 length: 14 residues. V was trimmed by 0 bases and J by 2 bases, leaving 5 bases between them. The chain's CDR3 is CASSLEGTNEKLFF. The CDR3 DNA sequence: TGTGCCAGCAGCTTGGAGGGGACTAATGAAAAACTGTTTTTT. Combining the CDR3 with reference TRBV5-6 and TRBJ1-4 gives the whole variable domain DAGVTQSPTHLIKTRGQQVTLRCSPKSGHDTVSWYQQALGQGPQFIFQYYEEEERQRGNFPDRFSGHQFPNYSSELNVNALLLGDSALYLCASSLEGTNEKLFFGSGTQLSVL.

This chain connects TRBV9 to TRBJ2-2; TRBD2 matches 11 bases. The germline gives CDR1 SGDLS, CDR2 YYNGEE. V lost 0 bases and J lost 4; bases outside the gene matches: 2. The CDR3 extends over 16 amino acids. The CDR3 nucleotides read TGTGCCAGCAGCGTAGTTAGCGGGGGGGGCACCGGGGAGCTGTTTTTT. It yields the protein CASSVVSGGGTGELFF.

The chain's CDR3 is CASSYMGGTNEKLFF. CDR3 nucleotides: TGTGCCAGCAGTTACATGGGCGGAACTAATGAAAAACTGTTTTTT. The gene calls are TRBV6-5 and TRBJ1-4; D not certain. V lost 2 bases and J lost 1, with 8 bases in between. The CDR3 spans 15 residues. CDR1 MNHEY and CDR2 SVGAGI come from the germline V gene.